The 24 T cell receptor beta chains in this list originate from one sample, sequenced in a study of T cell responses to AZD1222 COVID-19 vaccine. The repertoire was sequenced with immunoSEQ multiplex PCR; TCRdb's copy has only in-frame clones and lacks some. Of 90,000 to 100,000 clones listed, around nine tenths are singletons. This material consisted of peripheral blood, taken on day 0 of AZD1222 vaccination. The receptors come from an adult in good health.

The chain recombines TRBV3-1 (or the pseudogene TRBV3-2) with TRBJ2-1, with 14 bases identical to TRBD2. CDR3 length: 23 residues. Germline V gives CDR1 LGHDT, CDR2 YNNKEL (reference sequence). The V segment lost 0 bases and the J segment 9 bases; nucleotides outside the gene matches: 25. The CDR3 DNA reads TGTGCCAGCAGCCAAGAGAGGGTCGGAGTGGGGACGTGGACTAGCGGGAGGTTGGGTGAGCAGTTCTTC. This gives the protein CASSQERVGVGTWTSGRLGEQFF.

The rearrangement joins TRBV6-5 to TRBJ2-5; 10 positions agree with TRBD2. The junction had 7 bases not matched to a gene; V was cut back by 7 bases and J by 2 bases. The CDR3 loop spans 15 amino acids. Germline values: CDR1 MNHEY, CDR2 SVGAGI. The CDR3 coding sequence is TGTGCCAGCAAATTCCTGGGACTAGCGCAAGAGACCCAGTACTTC. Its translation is CASKFLGLAQETQYF.

CDR3 nucleotide sequence: TGCAGCGTTGAGTCTAGCGGGAGGGAGACCCAGTACTTC. It encodes CSVESSGRETQYF. This chain joins TRBV29-1 and TRBJ2-5; 11 bases match TRBD2. Trimming removed 3 bases from V and 5 bases from J; junction bases left unmatched: 2. This CDR3 spans 13 amino acids. Per germline, CDR1 SQVTM and CDR2 ANQGSEA.

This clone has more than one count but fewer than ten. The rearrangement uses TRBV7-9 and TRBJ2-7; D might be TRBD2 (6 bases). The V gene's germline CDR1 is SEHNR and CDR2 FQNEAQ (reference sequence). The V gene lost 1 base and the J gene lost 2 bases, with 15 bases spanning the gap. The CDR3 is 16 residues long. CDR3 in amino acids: CASSLGVGGNPYEQYF. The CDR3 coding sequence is TGTGCCAGCAGCTTAGGGGTTGGGGGGAACCCCTACGAGCAGTACTTC. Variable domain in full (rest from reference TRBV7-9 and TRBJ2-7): DTGVSQNPRHKITKRGQNVTFRCDPISEHNRLYWYRQTLGQGPEFLTYFQNEAQLEKSRLLSDRFSAERPKGSFSTLEIQRTEQGDSAMYLCASSLGVGGNPYEQYFGPGTRLTVT.

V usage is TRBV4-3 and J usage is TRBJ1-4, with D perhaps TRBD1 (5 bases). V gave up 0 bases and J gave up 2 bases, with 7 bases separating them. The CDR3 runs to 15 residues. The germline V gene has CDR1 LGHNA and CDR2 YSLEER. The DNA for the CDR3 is TGCGCCAGCAGCCAAGATGGGGGGACTAATGAAAAACTGTTTTTT. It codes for CASSQDGGTNEKLFF.

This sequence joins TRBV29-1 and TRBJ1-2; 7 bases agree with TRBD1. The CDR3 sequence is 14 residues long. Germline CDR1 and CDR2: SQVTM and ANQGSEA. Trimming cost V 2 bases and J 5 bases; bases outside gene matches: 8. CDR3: CSVEFARGGYGYTF. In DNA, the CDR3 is TGCAGCGTTGAATTTGCCAGGGGGGGTTATGGCTACACCTTC.

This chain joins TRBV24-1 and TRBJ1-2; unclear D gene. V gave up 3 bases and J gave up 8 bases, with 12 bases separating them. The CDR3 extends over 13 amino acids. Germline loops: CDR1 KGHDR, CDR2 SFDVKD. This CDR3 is CATSDPGRRGYTF. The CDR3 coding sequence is TGTGCCACCAGTGATCCCGGACGAAGAGGCTACACCTTC.

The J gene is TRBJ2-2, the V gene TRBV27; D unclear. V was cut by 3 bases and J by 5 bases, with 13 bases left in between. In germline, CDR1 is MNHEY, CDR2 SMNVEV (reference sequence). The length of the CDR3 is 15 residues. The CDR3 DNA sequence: TGTGCCAGCAGTTTGGGCCAGGTCGGGACCGGGGAGCTGTTTTTT. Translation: CASSLGQVGTGELFF.

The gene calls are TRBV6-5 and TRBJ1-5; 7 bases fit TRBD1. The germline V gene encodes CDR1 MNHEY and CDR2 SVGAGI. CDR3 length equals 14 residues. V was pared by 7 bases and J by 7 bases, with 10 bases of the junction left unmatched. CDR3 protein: CASTDRVSGQPQHF. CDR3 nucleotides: TGTGCCAGCACCGACAGGGTATCGGGCCAGCCCCAGCATTTT.

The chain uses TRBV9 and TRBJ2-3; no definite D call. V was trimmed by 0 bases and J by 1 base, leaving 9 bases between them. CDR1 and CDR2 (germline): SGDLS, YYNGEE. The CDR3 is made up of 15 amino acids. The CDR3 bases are TGTGCCAGCAGCGTAGTCTCGGCGGGCACAGATACGCAGTATTTT. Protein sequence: CASSVVSAGTDTQYF. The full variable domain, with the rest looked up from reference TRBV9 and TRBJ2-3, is DSGVTQTPKHLITATGQRVTLRCSPRSGDLSVYWYQQSLDQGLQFLIQYYNGEERAKGNILERFSAQQFPDLHSELNLSSLELGDSALYFCASSVVSAGTDTQYFGPGTRLTVL.

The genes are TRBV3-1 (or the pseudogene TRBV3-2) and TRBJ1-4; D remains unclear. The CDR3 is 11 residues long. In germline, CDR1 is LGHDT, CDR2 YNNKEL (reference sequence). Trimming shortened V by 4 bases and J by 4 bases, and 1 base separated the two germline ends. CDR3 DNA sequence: TGTGCCAGCAGCCTTAATGAAAAACTGTTTTTT. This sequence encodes CASSLNEKLFF.

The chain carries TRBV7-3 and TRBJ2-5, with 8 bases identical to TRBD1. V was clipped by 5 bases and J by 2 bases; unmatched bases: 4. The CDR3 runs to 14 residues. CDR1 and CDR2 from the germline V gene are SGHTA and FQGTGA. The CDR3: CASSGQGGQETQYF. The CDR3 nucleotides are TGTGCCAGCAGCGGACAGGGCGGGCAAGAGACCCAGTACTTC.

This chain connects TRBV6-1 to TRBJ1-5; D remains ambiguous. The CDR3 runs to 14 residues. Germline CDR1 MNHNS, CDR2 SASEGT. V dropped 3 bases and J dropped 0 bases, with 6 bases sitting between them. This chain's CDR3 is CASSEANSNQPQHF. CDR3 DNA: TGTGCCAGCAGTGAGGCTAATAGCAATCAGCCCCAGCATTTT.

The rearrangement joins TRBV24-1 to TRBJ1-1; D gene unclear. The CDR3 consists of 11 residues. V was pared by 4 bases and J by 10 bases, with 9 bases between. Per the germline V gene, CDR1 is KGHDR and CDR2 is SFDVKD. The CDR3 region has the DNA TGTGCCACCAGTGACGAGGCTGTAGCTTTCTTT. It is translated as CATSDEAVAFF.

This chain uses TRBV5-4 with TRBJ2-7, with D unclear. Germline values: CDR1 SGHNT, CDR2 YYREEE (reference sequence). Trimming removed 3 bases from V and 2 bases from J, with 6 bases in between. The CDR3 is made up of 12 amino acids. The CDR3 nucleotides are TGTGCCAGCAGCTCCCCAGCCTACGAGCAGTACTTC. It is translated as CASSSPAYEQYF.

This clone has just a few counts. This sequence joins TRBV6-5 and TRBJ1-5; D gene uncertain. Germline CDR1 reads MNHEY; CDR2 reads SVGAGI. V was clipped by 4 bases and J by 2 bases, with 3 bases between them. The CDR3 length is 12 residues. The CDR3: CASSFGNQPQHF. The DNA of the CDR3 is TGTGCCAGCAGTTTTGGCAATCAGCCCCAGCATTTT.

The CDR3 sequence is CASSSLRNSPLHF. As DNA, the CDR3 is TGTGCCAGCAGTTCACTAAGGAATTCACCCCTCCACTTT. The genes are TRBV11-2 and TRBJ1-6; no definite D call. The CDR3 extends over 13 amino acids. CDR1 SGHAT and CDR2 FQNNGV come from the germline V gene. The V end was cut by 6 bases, the J end by 7 bases, with 10 bases between.

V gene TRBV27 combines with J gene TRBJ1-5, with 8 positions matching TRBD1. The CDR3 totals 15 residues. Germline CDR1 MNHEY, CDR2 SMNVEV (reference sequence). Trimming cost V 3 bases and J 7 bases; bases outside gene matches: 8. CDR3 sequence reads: CASSFSGTGIQPQHF. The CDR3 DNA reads TGTGCCAGCAGTTTTTCCGGGACAGGCATACAGCCCCAGCATTTT.

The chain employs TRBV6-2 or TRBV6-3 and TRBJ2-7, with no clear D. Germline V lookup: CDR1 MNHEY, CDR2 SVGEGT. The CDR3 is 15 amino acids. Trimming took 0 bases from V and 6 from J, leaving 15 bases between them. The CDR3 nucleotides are TGTGCCAGCAGTTACTCTCACCGGAGTCCAACCGAGCAGTACTTC. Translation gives CASSYSHRSPTEQYF.

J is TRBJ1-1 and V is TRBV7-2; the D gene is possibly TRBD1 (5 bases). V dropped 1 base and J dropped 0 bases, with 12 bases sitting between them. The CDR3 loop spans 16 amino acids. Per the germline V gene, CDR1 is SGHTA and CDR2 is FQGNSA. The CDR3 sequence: CASSLDGGRLNTEAFF. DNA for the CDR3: TGTGCCAGCAGCTTAGACGGGGGGAGATTGAACACTGAAGCTTTCTTT.

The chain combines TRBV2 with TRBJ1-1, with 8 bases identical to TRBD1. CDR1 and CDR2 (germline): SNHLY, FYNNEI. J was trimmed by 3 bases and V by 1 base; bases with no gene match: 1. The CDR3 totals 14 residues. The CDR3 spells CASSEETGDTEAFF. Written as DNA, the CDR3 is TGTGCCAGCAGTGAAGAGACAGGGGACACTGAAGCTTTCTTT.

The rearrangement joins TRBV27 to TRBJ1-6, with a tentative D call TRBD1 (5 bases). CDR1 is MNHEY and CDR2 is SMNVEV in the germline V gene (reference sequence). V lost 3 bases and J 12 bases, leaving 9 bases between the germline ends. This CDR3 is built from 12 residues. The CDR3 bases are TGTGCCAGCAGTTTGCGGGGGGGACCCCTCCACTTT. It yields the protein CASSLRGGPLHF.

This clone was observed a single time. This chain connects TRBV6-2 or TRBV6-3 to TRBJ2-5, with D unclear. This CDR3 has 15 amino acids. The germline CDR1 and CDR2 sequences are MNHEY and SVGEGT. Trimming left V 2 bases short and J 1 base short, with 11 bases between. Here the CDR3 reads CASSYPGRFQETQYF. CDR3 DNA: TGTGCCAGCAGTTACCCTGGGCGGTTCCAAGAGACCCAGTACTTC.

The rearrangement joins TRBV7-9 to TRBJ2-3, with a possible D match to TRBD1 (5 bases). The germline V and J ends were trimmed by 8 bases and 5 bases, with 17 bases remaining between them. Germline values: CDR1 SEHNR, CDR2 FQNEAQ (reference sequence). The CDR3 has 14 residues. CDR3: CASHKGKRGDTQYF. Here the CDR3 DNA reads TGTGCCAGCCACAAGGGGAAGAGAGGAGATACGCAGTATTTT.